One sample yielded the 10 T cell receptor beta chains listed below, sequenced in a study of blood T cell repertoires in COVID-19. Clones were sequenced by immunoSEQ multiplex PCR, and TCRdb holds only the in-frame ones, with some missing. The sample shows 200,000 to 250,000 clones, about 87% of them seen only once. The sequencing sample was made of peripheral blood. Source of these receptors: a man aged 60 to 75 with acute or convalescent COVID-19.

The rearrangement uses TRBV19 and TRBJ1-5; 8 positions agree with TRBD1. Trimming cost V 8 bases and J 7 bases; bases outside gene matches: 7. Germline CDR1 and CDR2: LNHDA and SQIVND (reference sequence). The CDR3 loop spans 13 amino acids. The CDR3 DNA reads as TGTGCCAGTGGCAGACAGGGGCACCAGCCCCAGCATTTT. This gives the protein CASGRQGHQPQHF.

The chain combines TRBV6-5 with TRBJ2-1; D is possibly TRBD1 (6 bases). Germline values: CDR1 MNHEY, CDR2 SVGAGI. The CDR3 spans 13 residues. Trimming took 7 bases from V and 7 from J, leaving 14 bases between them. CDR3 sequence (DNA): TGTGCCAGCACCCACCCAACAGGGAATGAGCAGTTCTTC. Its translation is CASTHPTGNEQFF.

The genes are TRBV5-1 and TRBJ2-2; 7 positions agree with TRBD1. CDR3 length equals 16 residues. Germline V CDR1 and CDR2: SGHRS, YFSETQ. V gave up 3 bases and J gave up 1 base; unmatched junction bases: 6. The CDR3 here is CASSSGTEQNTGELFF. CDR3 nucleotide sequence: TGCGCCAGCAGCTCGGGGACAGAGCAGAACACCGGGGAGCTGTTTTTT.

This clone was detected only once. The chain combines TRBV9 with TRBJ2-1; 11 bases agree with TRBD2. This CDR3 comprises 16 residues. V shed 4 bases, J shed 1 base, and the junction held 4 bases outside the gene matches. Per the germline V gene, CDR1 is SGDLS and CDR2 is YYNGEE. The DNA of the CDR3 is TGTGCCAGCAGCATCCGGACTAGCGGGTCCTACAATGAGCAGTTCTTC. This sequence encodes CASSIRTSGSYNEQFF.

The V and J genes are TRBV3-1 (or the pseudogene TRBV3-2) and TRBJ1-3, with unresolved D. This CDR3 comprises 14 residues. Germline V lookup: CDR1 LGHDT, CDR2 YNNKEL (reference sequence). V was clipped by 1 base and J by 4 bases, with 8 bases between them. For the CDR3, the DNA is TGTGCCAGCAGCCAAGGCGGGGAAGGAAACACCATATATTTT. As protein: CASSQGGEGNTIYF.

CDR3 in amino acids: CASSLAGGALNEQYF. The CDR3 DNA reads as TGTGCCAGCAGCTTGGCGGGGGGTGCCCTGAACGAGCAGTACTTC. The chain carries TRBV5-8 and TRBJ2-7; 7 bases agree with TRBD2. CDR3 length: 15 amino acids. The V gene's germline CDR1 is SGHTS and CDR2 YDEGEE. The V gene end was trimmed by 0 bases and the J gene end by 5 bases; junction bases not matched to a gene: 8.

The chain combines TRBV27 with TRBJ1-1; tentative D call: TRBD1 (6 bases). The CDR3 consists of 13 residues. The germline CDR1 and CDR2 sequences are MNHEY and SMNVEV (reference sequence). Trimming cost V 5 bases and J 2 bases, with 9 bases left between them. CDR3 coding DNA: TGTGCCAGCAGTAGACAGGTCAACACTGAAGCTTTCTTT. Amino acids: CASSRQVNTEAFF.

The V gene is TRBV10-1, the J gene TRBJ2-5; 9 positions match TRBD1. Germline V lookup: CDR1 WNHNN, CDR2 SYGVQD (reference sequence). The ends lost 4 bases at V and 3 bases at J; junction bases unmatched: 9. The CDR3 covers 16 residues. In nucleotides, the CDR3 is TGCGCCAGCAGTGGGCACTCCGGGACAGGGAAAGAGACCCAGTACTTC. Residues: CASSGHSGTGKETQYF.

The rearrangement joins TRBV2 to TRBJ1-5; possibly TRBD1 for D (5 bases). The CDR3 has 15 amino acids. The V gene lost 6 bases and the J gene lost 0 bases, with 12 bases spanning the gap. Germline loops: CDR1 SNHLY, CDR2 FYNNEI. The CDR3 region is CASRQGGNSNQPQHF. As DNA, the CDR3 is TGTGCCAGCAGGCAGGGTGGGAATAGCAATCAGCCCCAGCATTTT.

This clone was recorded once. The chain is built from TRBV6-6 and TRBJ2-5; 10 bases line up with TRBD2. Germline lookup yields CDR1 MNHNY and CDR2 SVGAGI (reference sequence). With V trimmed by 7 bases and J by 5 bases, 7 bases remained unmatched. The CDR3 runs 14 residues. The chain's CDR3 is CASMPRGLAETQYF. In DNA, the CDR3 is TGTGCCAGCATGCCCAGGGGACTAGCGGAGACCCAGTACTTC.